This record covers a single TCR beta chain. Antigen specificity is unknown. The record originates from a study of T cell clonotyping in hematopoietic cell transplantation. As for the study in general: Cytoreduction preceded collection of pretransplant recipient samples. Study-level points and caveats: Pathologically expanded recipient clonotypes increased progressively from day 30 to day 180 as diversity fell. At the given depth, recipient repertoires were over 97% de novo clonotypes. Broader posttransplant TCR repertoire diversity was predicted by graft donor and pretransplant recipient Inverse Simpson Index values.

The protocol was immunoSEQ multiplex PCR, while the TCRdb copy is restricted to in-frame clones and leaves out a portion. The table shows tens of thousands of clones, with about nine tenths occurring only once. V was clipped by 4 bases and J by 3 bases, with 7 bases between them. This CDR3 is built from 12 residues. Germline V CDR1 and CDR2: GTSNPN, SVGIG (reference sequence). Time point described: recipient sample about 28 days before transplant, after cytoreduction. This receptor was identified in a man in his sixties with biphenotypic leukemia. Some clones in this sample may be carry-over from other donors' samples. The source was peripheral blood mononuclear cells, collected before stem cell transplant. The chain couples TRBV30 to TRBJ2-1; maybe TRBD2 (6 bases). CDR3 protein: CAWKGLYNEQFF. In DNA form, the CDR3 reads TGTGCCTGGAAGGGACTCTACAATGAGCAGTTCTTC.